This paragraph covers one TCR beta chain sequence. The antigen remains unidentified. With 4 bases clipped from V and 5 bases from J, the junction kept 12 bases outside the gene matches. Germline CDR1 and CDR2: SGHRS and YFSETQ. The CDR3 has 16 amino acids. The sample originates from a study of T cell responses to AZD1222 COVID-19 vaccine. Study-level results: None of the repertoires were sampled until the peak T cell response had passed.

Only in-frame clones appear in the TCRdb table, and some are missing; sequencing was by immunoSEQ multiplex PCR. This table holds 150,000 to 200,000 clones, about 90% found once. The chain recombines TRBV5-1 with TRBJ2-7, with 10 bases that match TRBD1. This material consisted of peripheral blood, taken on day 0 of AZD1222 vaccination. The receptor was derived from an adult in good health. The CDR3 DNA is TGCGCCAGCAGCCGAACTCAATTCGGGACAGGGGACGAGCAGTACTTC. Protein: CASSRTQFGTGDEQYF.